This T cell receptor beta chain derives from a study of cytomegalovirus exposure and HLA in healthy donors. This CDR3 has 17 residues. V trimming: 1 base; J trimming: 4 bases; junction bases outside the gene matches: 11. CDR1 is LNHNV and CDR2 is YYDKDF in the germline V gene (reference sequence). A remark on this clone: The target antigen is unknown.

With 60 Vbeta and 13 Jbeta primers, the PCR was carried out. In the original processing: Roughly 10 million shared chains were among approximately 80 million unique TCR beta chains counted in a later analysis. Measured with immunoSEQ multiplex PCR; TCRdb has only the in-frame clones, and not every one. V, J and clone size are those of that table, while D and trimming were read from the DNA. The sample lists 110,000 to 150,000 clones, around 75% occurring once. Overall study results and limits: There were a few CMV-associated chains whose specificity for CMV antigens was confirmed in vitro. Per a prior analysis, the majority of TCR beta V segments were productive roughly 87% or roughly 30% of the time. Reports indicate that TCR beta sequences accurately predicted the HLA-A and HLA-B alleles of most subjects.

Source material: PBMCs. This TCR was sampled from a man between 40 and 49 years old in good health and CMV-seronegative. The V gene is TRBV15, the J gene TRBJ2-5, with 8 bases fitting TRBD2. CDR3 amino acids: CATSRVLGAGAGETQYF. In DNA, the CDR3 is TGTGCCACCAGCAGAGTTTTGGGAGCGGGGGCCGGAGAGACCCAGTACTTC.